The T cell receptor beta chain described here comes from a study of T cell responses to AZD1222 COVID-19 vaccine. Here immunoSEQ multiplex PCR was the method, and the copy in TCRdb shows in-frame clones only, minus some. The sample contains around 140,000 clones, 70% to 90% of which appear only once. Study results and caveats: Spike-specific TCR breadth and depth both grew after two AZD1222 doses. Repertoires in all cases were sampled only once the peak T cell response had passed. Across the whole spike, CD4 TCRs peaked at regions 160-218 and 743-854. Possibly, clonal diversity was underestimated; donors were largely white British and included more females.

There are 16 residues in the CDR3. Trimming cost V 0 bases and J 1 base; bases outside gene matches: 3. Germline CDR1 is MGHRA and CDR2 is YSYEKL. To note about this clone: Its antigen is as yet unknown.

The source was peripheral blood, collected 28 days after the second dose of the MenACWY control vaccine. The sequence was obtained from an adult who received the MenACWY meningococcal vaccine as a control. The chain carries TRBV4-1 and TRBJ2-4, with TRBD1 matching 7 bases. CDR3 nucleotides: TGCGCCAGCAGCCAAGAAGGGGGCGCGGCCAAAAACATTCAGTACTTC. Protein sequence: CASSQEGGAAKNIQYF.